The 26 T cell receptor beta chains presented below share a single source sample, sequenced in a study of cytomegalovirus exposure and HLA in healthy donors. The PCR was carried out with 60 Vbeta primers and 13 Jbeta primers. Data came from immunoSEQ multiplex PCR; TCRdb stores just in-frame clones and leaves some out. The repertoire holds 100,000 to 150,000 clones, with roughly 85% as singletons. Input material: PBMCs. Receptors originate from a boy between 5 and 17 years old in good health and CMV-seronegative.

V usage is TRBV6-1 and J usage is TRBJ2-5; D perhaps matches TRBD1 (5 bases). The CDR3 covers 12 residues. V lost 7 bases and J lost 2, with 8 bases in between. Germline V gene lookup returns CDR1 MNHNS and CDR2 SASEGT. CDR3 bases: TGTGCCAGCAAAAGGGGACAAGAGACCCAGTACTTC. Amino acids: CASKRGQETQYF.

The rearrangement joins TRBV19 to TRBJ2-1; TRBD2 is a possible D gene (5 bases). The CDR3 has 12 residues. Trimming shortened V by 10 bases and J by 0 bases, and 7 bases separated the two germline ends. Per germline, CDR1 LNHDA and CDR2 SQIVND (reference sequence). The CDR3 sequence is CATGDSYNEQFF. CDR3 nucleotide sequence: TGTGCCACCGGGGACTCCTACAATGAGCAGTTCTTC.

The V gene is TRBV6-5, the J gene TRBJ2-4; 8 bases fit TRBD1. This CDR3 is 15 amino acids long. Trimming cost V 0 bases and J 6 bases; bases outside gene matches: 4. Germline V gene data show CDR1 as MNHEY and CDR2 as SVGAGI. CDR3 sequence reads: CASSYSIQGGNIQYF. The CDR3, as DNA: TGTGCCAGCAGTTACTCGATACAGGGGGGAAACATTCAGTACTTC.

This chain links TRBV7-8 with TRBJ2-5; D not resolved. This CDR3 contains 16 residues. V was shortened by 5 bases and J by 5 bases, with 21 bases between the two germline ends. The V gene's germline CDR1 is SGHVS and CDR2 FQNEAQ. CDR3 region: CASSGTGLDNGETQYF. CDR3 DNA: TGTGCCAGCAGCGGAACGGGTCTTGATAATGGGGAGACCCAGTACTTC.

The chain has TRBV2 and TRBJ2-7; no clear D. V gave up 6 bases and J gave up 2 bases, with 14 bases separating them. This CDR3 spans 14 amino acids. CDR1 is SNHLY, CDR2 FYNNEI, per germline. Written as DNA, the CDR3 is TGTGCCAGCAGCCCCGAGGCGTTAACCTACGAGCAGTACTTC. Translated: CASSPEALTYEQYF. Full variable domain (remainder filled in from reference TRBV2 and TRBJ2-7): EPEVTQTPSHQVTQMGQEVILRCVPISNHLYFYWYRQILGQKVEFLVSFYNNEISEKSEIFDDQFSVERPDGSNFTLKIRSTKLEDSAMYFCASSPEALTYEQYFGPGTRLTVT.

This clone occurred once. V is TRBV10-3 and J is TRBJ2-7; tentative D call: TRBD1 (5 bases). V was trimmed by 0 bases and J by 1 base, leaving 22 bases between them. This CDR3 contains 19 residues. Germline V CDR1 and CDR2: ENHRY, SYGVKD. CDR3 bases: TGTGCCATCAGTGAGTCGTTGGGTGGCTTTAGGACAAATTCCTACGAGCAGTACTTC. Translation: CAISESLGGFRTNSYEQYF.

V and J are TRBV30 and TRBJ1-1; TRBD1 matches 7 bases. V was pared by 5 bases and J by 9 bases, with 9 bases of the junction left unmatched. Looked up from germline, CDR1 is GTSNPN and CDR2 is SVGIG (reference sequence). This CDR3 region has 12 residues. In DNA, the CDR3 is TGTGCCTGGTCCCCGACAGGGAATAAAGCTTTCTTT. Its translation is CAWSPTGNKAFF. The whole variable domain, filled in from reference TRBV30 and TRBJ1-1, reads SQTIHQWPATLVQPVGSPLSLECTVEGTSNPNLYWYRQAAGRGLQLLFYSVGIGQISSEVPQNLSASRPQDRQFILSSKKLLLSDSGFYLCAWSPTGNKAFFGQGTRLTVV.

This clone was observed a single time. This chain uses TRBV7-8 with TRBJ2-7; D ambiguous. The V gene's germline CDR1 is SGHVS and CDR2 FQNEAQ. This CDR3 is 12 amino acids long. Trimming took 1 base from V and 7 from J, leaving 8 bases between them. CDR3 in DNA: TGTGCCAGCAGCTTAGGTCGTTATGAGCAGTACTTC. Amino acids: CASSLGRYEQYF.

The V gene is TRBV4-1, the J gene TRBJ1-4; possible D gene TRBD1, 6 bases. Germline CDR1 reads MGHRA; CDR2 reads YSYEKL. V gave up 6 bases and J gave up 3 bases, with 14 bases separating them. CDR3 length: 15 amino acids. Here the CDR3 reads CASSTTGLSNEKLFF. The DNA of the CDR3 is TGCGCCAGCAGTACTACAGGGCTCTCTAATGAAAAACTGTTTTTT.

The chain is built from TRBV5-4 and TRBJ2-1; D not resolved. This CDR3 has 12 residues. V dropped 4 bases and J dropped 7 bases, with 9 bases sitting between them. Germline CDR1 reads SGHNT; CDR2 reads YYREEE (reference sequence). The CDR3 here is CASSTDMNEQFF. DNA for the CDR3: TGTGCCAGCAGCACCGACATGAATGAGCAGTTCTTC.

The chain uses TRBV2 and TRBJ2-6; 7 bases align to TRBD1. This CDR3 is built from 15 residues. Germline CDR1 and CDR2: SNHLY and FYNNEI. V dropped 6 bases and J dropped 3; count of bases not matched to a gene: 5. As DNA, the CDR3 is TGTGCCAGCAGGGGACAGTCTGGTGGGGCCAACGTCCTGACTTTC. It codes for CASRGQSGGANVLTF.

V is TRBV5-5 and J is TRBJ1-1; 7 bases are shared with TRBD1. Germline CDR1 is SGHKS and CDR2 is YYEKEE (reference sequence). The CDR3 totals 14 residues. V was clipped by 6 bases and J by 2 bases; unmatched bases: 7. The CDR3 bases are TGTGCCAGCATCCTGGGGACAGCCAACACTGAAGCTTTCTTT. It encodes CASILGTANTEAFF.

J is TRBJ2-7 and V is TRBV4-3, with TRBD2 as a possible D gene (5 bases). The germline V and J ends were trimmed by 4 bases and 7 bases, with 17 bases remaining between them. Germline CDR1 LGHNA, CDR2 YSLEER. The CDR3 extends over 14 amino acids. CDR3 amino acids: CASSLRHTSGEQYF. In DNA form, the CDR3 reads TGCGCCAGCAGCCTCCGACACACCTCGGGGGAGCAGTACTTC.

Turning to this clone: The conserved phenylalanine or tryptophan normally closing the CDR3 is absent here, so this likely arose from a read error. The chain uses TRBV27 and TRBJ2-7; TRBD1 agrees at 7 bases. CDR1 and CDR2 (germline): MNHEY, SMNVEV (reference sequence). This CDR3 region has 16 residues. Trimming removed 4 bases from V and 4 bases from J; junction bases left unmatched: 13. The CDR3 nucleotides are TGTGCCAGCAGTTCTCAGAGGGACAGCGGAAGATACGAGCAGTACCTC. Amino acids: CASSSQRDSGRYEQYL.

This sequence joins TRBV4-3 and TRBJ2-3; D may be TRBD1 (5 bases). The CDR3 length is 15 residues. The V and J ends lost 0 bases and 1 base respectively, with 8 bases between them. Germline CDR1 and CDR2: LGHNA and YSLEER. The CDR3 sequence: CASSQDRARTDTQYF. The CDR3 region has the DNA TGCGCCAGCAGCCAAGACAGGGCCCGCACAGATACGCAGTATTTT.

This rearrangement joins TRBV18 to TRBJ2-2; no clear D. The CDR3 contains 16 residues. In germline, CDR1 is KGHSH, CDR2 LQKENI. Trimming removed 3 bases at V and 1 base at J, with 12 bases between. The CDR3 loop reads CASSPPHAGNTGELFF. CDR3 nucleotide sequence: TGTGCCAGCTCACCCCCACACGCAGGGAACACCGGGGAGCTGTTTTTT.

This sequence joins TRBV5-1 and TRBJ1-1, with a possible D match to TRBD1 (6 bases). The germline V gene has CDR1 SGHRS and CDR2 YFSETQ. The length of the CDR3 is 14 residues. V was trimmed by 4 bases and J by 1 base, leaving 11 bases between them. This chain's CDR3 is CASSPGQQNTEAFF. The CDR3 DNA sequence: TGCGCCAGCAGCCCCGGACAGCAGAACACTGAAGCTTTCTTT.

The rearrangement joins TRBV9 to TRBJ1-1; possibly TRBD1 for D (5 bases). The CDR3 sequence is 14 residues long. The V end was cut by 3 bases, the J end by 0 bases, with 9 bases between. CDR1 and CDR2 (germline): SGDLS, YYNGEE. The CDR3 nucleotides read TGTGCCAGCAGCGCGACAGACATGAACACTGAAGCTTTCTTT. Amino acids: CASSATDMNTEAFF.

This clone has just one count. This chain uses TRBV5-1 with TRBJ1-4; D might be TRBD1 (6 bases). The CDR3 is 15 residues long. Germline CDR1 and CDR2: SGHRS and YFSETQ. Trimming cost V 1 base and J 2 bases, with 9 bases left between them. Written as DNA, the CDR3 is TGCGCCAGCAGCTTGACAGGGATCACTAATGAAAAACTGTTTTTT. It specifies CASSLTGITNEKLFF.

This clone was counted between two and nine times. V and J are TRBV29-1 and TRBJ2-1; TRBD2 is a possible D gene (6 bases). V was pared by 5 bases and J by 8 bases, with 16 bases between. Germline CDR1 reads SQVTM; CDR2 reads ANQGSEA. This CDR3 region has 13 residues. CDR3 protein: CSVLLRGGYEQFF. CDR3 in DNA: TGCAGCGTTCTTCTCCGGGGAGGCTATGAGCAGTTCTTC.

The V call is TRBV12-5, the J call TRBJ1-2, with TRBD1 matching 7 bases. CDR1 and CDR2 (germline): LGHNT, FRNRAP. The CDR3 covers 15 residues. The ends lost 5 bases at V and 7 bases at J; junction bases unmatched: 13. The CDR3 DNA reads TGTGCTAGTGGTCAACCGACAGGGAAAGCTTTTGGCTACACCTTC. This sequence encodes CASGQPTGKAFGYTF.

V is TRBV5-1 and J is TRBJ2-3, with D possibly TRBD2 on 5 matching bases. Germline-derived CDR1 and CDR2 are SGHRS and YFSETQ. The CDR3 extends over 17 amino acids. The germline V and J ends were trimmed by 1 base and 0 bases, with 15 bases remaining between them. CDR3 nucleotide sequence: TGCGCCAGCAGCTTGCTGTCAAGCGGCGGGAGCACAGATACGCAGTATTTT. It yields the protein CASSLLSSGGSTDTQYF.

The chain recombines TRBV5-6 with TRBJ2-1; 11 bases fit TRBD2. This CDR3 is built from 15 residues. Per germline, CDR1 SGHDT and CDR2 YYEEEE. V shed 4 bases and J 10 bases; nucleotides not matched to a gene: 10. The CDR3 DNA sequence: TGTGCCAGCAGCGCCCGACTAGCGGGACAATGGGAGCAGTTCTTC. This gives the protein CASSARLAGQWEQFF.

V usage is TRBV29-1 and J usage is TRBJ1-1, with D unclear. Between the trimmed V and J ends, which lost 5 bases and 1 base, there was a span of 23 bases. This CDR3 spans 17 amino acids. The germline V gene encodes CDR1 SQVTM and CDR2 ANQGSEA. The CDR3 coding sequence is TGCAGCGTTCTGGGCTTATTCAGTCTTATTGAGAACACTGAAGCTTTCTTT. Its protein is CSVLGLFSLIENTEAFF.

J is TRBJ2-1 and V is TRBV5-1, with 9 bases lining up with TRBD2. CDR1 and CDR2 (germline): SGHRS, YFSETQ. The CDR3 has 15 residues. Unmatched junction bases numbered 9, after V lost 1 base and J lost 10 bases. CDR3 DNA sequence: TGCGCCAGCAGCTTGCCTAGCGGGGCCTCGGGGGAGCAGTTCTTC. Translating it yields CASSLPSGASGEQFF.

The chain recombines TRBV25-1 with TRBJ1-2; 9 positions agree with TRBD1. The CDR3 has 15 residues. Trimming removed 2 bases from V and 4 bases from J; junction bases left unmatched: 5. Per the germline V gene, CDR1 is MGHDK and CDR2 is SYGVNS. CDR3 sequence (DNA): TGTGCCAGCAGTGAAACAGGGGGCGCAGGCTATGGCTACACCTTC. Its translation is CASSETGGAGYGYTF.